Sequencing of this T cell receptor beta chain was carried out in a study of T cells in Graves' hyperthyroidism and ophthalmopathy. This clonotype was seen many times. RNA transcripts gave rise to amplified TCR beta CDR3 regions. The HTBI primer set served for first-round RT-PCR of the TCR CDR3. One entry per CDR3 protein results from TCRdb running MiXCR on the multiplex PCR reads. Of some 550,000 distinct CDR3 sequences listed, around 21% are singletons. Disease duration under 2 months; hyperthyroidism patients were aged 18 to 65. Exclusion of a patient resulted from uncontrolled infection, other autoimmune disease, pregnancy or lactation. The length of the CDR3 is 16 residues. The germline CDR1 and CDR2 sequences are SNHLY and FYNNEI. Trimming removed 1 base at V and 2 bases at J, with 14 bases between.

The sequencing input was blood. The chain is built from TRBV2 and TRBJ1-2, with D unclear. The receptor's source is a man aged 18 to 29 with Graves' hyperthyroidism. In DNA, the CDR3 is TGTGCCAGCAGTGAAGTCCCGGGAAAAGTGAACTATGGCTACACCTTC. Protein: CASSEVPGKVNYGYTF.